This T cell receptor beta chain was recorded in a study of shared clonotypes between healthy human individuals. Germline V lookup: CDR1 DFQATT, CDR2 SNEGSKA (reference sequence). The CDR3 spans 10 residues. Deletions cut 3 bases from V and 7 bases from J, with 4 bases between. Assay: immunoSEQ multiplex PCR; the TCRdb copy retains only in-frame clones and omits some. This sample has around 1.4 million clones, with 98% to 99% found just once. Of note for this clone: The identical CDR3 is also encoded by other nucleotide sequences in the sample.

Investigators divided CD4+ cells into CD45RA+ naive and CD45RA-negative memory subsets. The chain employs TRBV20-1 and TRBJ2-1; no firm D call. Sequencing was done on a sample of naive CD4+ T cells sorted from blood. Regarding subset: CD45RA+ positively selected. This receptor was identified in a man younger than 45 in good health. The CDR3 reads CSASLNEQFF. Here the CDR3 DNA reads TGCAGTGCTAGTTTGAATGAGCAGTTCTTC.